This is a list of T cell receptor beta chains from one sample in a study of T-cell memory formation after mild COVID-19. In TCRdb, the 5' RACE reads were re-called with MiXCR into one record per CDR3 protein. The sample includes 450,000 to 650,000 distinct CDR3 sequences, roughly 18% of them seen just once. Specimen: PBMCs or a T cell subset sorted from them (not recorded which). All receptors derive from an adult woman who had mild COVID-19 (a few samples of this study predate the infection). Cell type and time point are not known. Both conserved end residues are part of each CDR3. The D gene is left open where the match is weak. The listing skips clone size in some rows; elsewhere it reads once, few, many or a size class.

>NA|TRBJ2-2|TRBV12-3/TRBV12-4|NA
CASIQQGPGELFF
TGTGCCAGCATTCAACAGGGCCCCGGGGAGCTGTTTTTT
>NA|TRBJ2-1|TRBV7-3|NA
CASSSSEDHNEQFF
TGTGCCAGCAGCTCTAGCGAGGATCACAATGAGCAGTTCTTC
>TRBD1|TRBJ1-1|TRBV5-6|NA
CASSQGDLGAFF
TGTGCCAGCAGCCAGGGGGACCTAGGAGCTTTCTTT
>TRBD2|TRBJ2-7|TRBV10-3|NA
CATWSLAGGSEQYF
TGTGCCACCTGGAGCCTAGCGGGGGGAAGCGAGCAGTACTTC
>NA|TRBJ2-7|TRBV7-9|many
CASSLAGPDYEQYF
TGTGCCAGCAGCTTAGCGGGGCCAGACTACGAGCAGTACTTC
>NA|TRBJ2-7|TRBV7-2|few
CASSPDGYYEQYF
TGTGCCAGCAGCCCAGACGGCTACTACGAGCAGTACTTC
>TRBD1|TRBJ1-6|TRBV5-4|few
CASSSGQGSSYNSPLHF
TGTGCCAGCAGCTCGGGACAGGGGAGCTCCTATAATTCACCCCTCCACTTT
>NA|TRBJ2-7|TRBV29-1|few
CSVAASPEGSYEQYF
TGCAGCGTTGCCGCCAGTCCGGAGGGGTCGTACGAGCAGTACTTC
>NA|TRBJ2-7|TRBV6-6|NA
CASSYSKLRGFTAVYEQYF
TGTGCCAGCAGTTACTCGAAACTCCGTGGATTCACGGCCGTTTACGAGCAGTACTTC
>TRBD2|TRBJ2-5|TRBV3-1|NA
CASSFGTSGRARETQYF
TGTGCCAGCAGCTTTGGGACTAGCGGGAGGGCCAGAGAGACCCAGTACTTC
>NA|TRBJ2-5|TRBV12-3/TRBV12-4|NA
CASSSRDTAYKEEETQYF
TGTGCCAGCAGTTCACGGGACACAGCTTACAAGGAGGAGGAGACCCAGTACTTC
>NA|TRBJ2-3|TRBV29-1|NA
CSVENSADTQYF
TGCAGCGTTGAAAACAGTGCAGATACGCAGTATTTT
>TRBD1|TRBJ1-4|TRBV11-2|NA
CASSLDTGTASLF
TGTGCCAGCAGCTTAGATACCGGGACAGCATCCCTTTTT
>TRBD1|TRBJ1-6|TRBV10-3|few
CAISGMTGGYNSPLHF
TGTGCCATCAGTGGAATGACAGGGGGCTATAATTCACCCCTCCACTTT
>NA|TRBJ2-5|TRBV24-1|NA
CATSDLTGGGETQYF
TGTGCCACCAGTGATTTGACTGGGGGTGGCGAGACCCAGTACTTC
>NA|TRBJ1-4|TRBV5-1|once
CASSKGSTNEKLFF
TGCGCCAGCAGCAAGGGTTCAACTAATGAAAAACTGTTTTTT
>NA|TRBJ2-3|TRBV5-1|NA
CASSRQDRTDTQYF
TGCGCCAGCAGCCGACAGGACCGCACAGATACGCAGTATTTT
>TRBD1|TRBJ2-3|TRBV24-1|few
CATSDTRGPGTDTQYF
TGTGCCACCAGTGATACGAGGGGGCCGGGCACAGATACGCAGTATTTT
>TRBD1|TRBJ2-1|TRBV30|few
CAWSGQGTGFNEQFF
TGTGCCTGGAGTGGGCAGGGGACAGGGTTCAATGAGCAGTTCTTC
>TRBD1|TRBJ1-1|TRBV2|few
CASSEGTGLNTEAFF
TGTGCCAGCAGTGAAGGGACAGGGTTGAACACTGAAGCTTTCTTT
>NA|TRBJ2-5|TRBV5-1|many
CARPEETQYF
TGCGCCAGACCGGAAGAGACCCAGTACTTC
>NA|TRBJ2-3|TRBV5-1|few
CASSLAEDTDTQYF
TGCGCCAGCAGCTTGGCCGAGGACACAGATACGCAGTATTTT